Shown below are 27 T cell receptor beta chains from a single sample sequenced in a study of vaccination and CD4 T cells after COVID-19. These receptors' antigens are unknown. Once obtained from cultured CD4+ T cells, the DNA was sequenced using the Oncomine TCR Beta short-read assay. TCRdb ran MiXCR on the PCR reads and lists one entry per CDR3 protein. The table shows 15,000 to 20,000 distinct CDR3 sequences, with about two thirds occurring only once. Regarding treatment: roughly 10-day PBMC culture with coronavirus spike peptide pools or control peptides (ViraFEST assay). Material for sequencing was CD4+ T cells from blood, cultured in vitro. These receptors were collected from a human donor who had recovered from COVID-19.

V is TRBV7-2 and J is TRBJ1-5; TRBD1 might be the D (5 bases). Between the trimmed V and J ends, which lost 2 bases and 5 bases, there was a span of 13 bases. Germline-derived CDR1 and CDR2 are SGHTA and FQGNSA. The CDR3 loop spans 15 amino acids. The chain's CDR3 is CASSLRGDSHQPQHF. CDR3 DNA: TGTGCCAGCAGCTTAAGGGGAGACTCGCATCAGCCCCAGCATTTT.

This clonotype was counted once. This chain links TRBV2 with TRBJ1-2, with 8 bases matching TRBD1. The CDR3 extends over 15 amino acids. Unmatched junction bases numbered 8, after V lost 6 bases and J lost 2 bases. The germline CDR1 and CDR2 sequences are SNHLY and FYNNEI. CDR3 amino acids: CASRIGQGANYGYTF. DNA of the CDR3: TGTGCCAGCAGGATAGGACAGGGCGCAAACTATGGCTACACCTTC.

The chain employs TRBV7-2 and TRBJ1-3; D possibly corresponds to TRBD1 (5 bases). Germline V gene lookup returns CDR1 SGHTA and CDR2 FQGNSA. This CDR3 region has 15 residues. The V end lost 5 bases, the J end lost 6 bases, and 17 bases lay between the germline ends. CDR3 DNA: TGTGCCAGCAGCCAGGGACGCCTGCCTGAAAACACCATATATTTT. It encodes CASSQGRLPENTIYF.

The J gene is TRBJ1-2, the V gene TRBV20-1, with a tentative D call TRBD1 (6 bases). Per the germline V gene, CDR1 is DFQATT and CDR2 is SNEGSKA (reference sequence). There are 15 residues in the CDR3. Trimming left V 3 bases short and J 2 bases short, with 16 bases between. The chain's CDR3 is CSASNAGVPNYGYTF. As DNA, the CDR3 is TGCAGTGCTAGTAATGCAGGGGTGCCAAACTATGGCTACACCTTC.

The CDR3 DNA is TGCAGTGCTAGAGATAATGGGGATCAGCCCCAGCATTTT. This encodes CSARDNGDQPQHF. The chain employs TRBV20-1 and TRBJ1-5; the D is unclear. CDR1 is DFQATT, CDR2 SNEGSKA, per germline (reference sequence). The CDR3 spans 13 residues. V lost 0 bases to trimming and J lost 5 bases, with 8 bases between them.

The chain uses TRBV7-3 and TRBJ1-2; no firm D call. V lost 5 bases and J lost 12, with 7 bases in between. The CDR3 has 9 amino acids. Germline V gene lookup returns CDR1 SGHTA and CDR2 FQGTGA. This CDR3 is CASSTGNTF. Here the CDR3 DNA reads TGTGCCAGCAGCACCGGGAACACCTTC.

This sequence joins TRBV7-9 and TRBJ1-1, with no clear D. The length of the CDR3 is 11 residues. The V gene lost 6 bases and the J gene lost 2 bases, with 4 bases spanning the gap. The germline V gene encodes CDR1 SEHNR and CDR2 FQNEAQ (reference sequence). CDR3 DNA sequence: TGTGCCAGCAGGCCCAACACTGAAGCTTTCTTT. It translates to CASRPNTEAFF.

The chain combines TRBV7-2 with TRBJ2-3; TRBD2 agrees at 7 bases. The V and J ends lost 5 bases and 3 bases, in that order; junction bases with no gene match: 5. This CDR3 spans 14 amino acids. The germline V gene encodes CDR1 SGHTA and CDR2 FQGNSA. CDR3 coding DNA: TGTGCCAGCAGCCAACGGACTAGTACAGATACGCAGTATTTT. This sequence encodes CASSQRTSTDTQYF. Variable domain in full (rest from reference TRBV7-2 and TRBJ2-3): GAGVSQSPSNKVTEKGKDVELRCDPISGHTALYWYRQSLGQGLEFLIYFQGNSAPDKSGLPSDRFSAERTGGSVSTLTIQRTQQEDSAVYLCASSQRTSTDTQYFGPGTRLTVL.

The chain combines TRBV6-1 with TRBJ1-1; a weak D match, TRBD1 (6 bases). The V gene's germline CDR1 is MNHNS and CDR2 SASEGT. The CDR3 length is 13 residues. Trimming removed 7 bases from V and 2 bases from J, with 11 bases in between. The CDR3 DNA reads TGTGCCAGCATCACGGACAGCAACACTGAAGCTTTCTTT. This encodes CASITDSNTEAFF.

The chain carries TRBV27 and TRBJ2-1; TRBD1 aligns across 7 bases. Looked up from germline, CDR1 is MNHEY and CDR2 is SMNVEV (reference sequence). The CDR3 totals 17 residues. With V trimmed by 6 bases and J by 0 bases, 11 bases remained unmatched. This CDR3 is CASSLSTGLSSYNEQFF. The CDR3 nucleotides read TGTGCCAGCAGCCTCTCGACAGGGCTCAGCTCCTACAATGAGCAGTTCTTC.

This rearrangement joins TRBV2 to TRBJ2-4; TRBD2 matches 8 bases. The germline V gene has CDR1 SNHLY and CDR2 FYNNEI. V shed 6 bases and J 1 base; nucleotides not matched to a gene: 8. CDR3 length equals 16 residues. The chain's CDR3 is CASSSILAEAKNIQYF. In nucleotides, the CDR3 is TGTGCCAGCAGCTCGATACTAGCGGAGGCCAAAAACATTCAGTACTTC.

The V and J genes are TRBV20-1 and TRBJ1-5; D gene unclear. In germline, CDR1 is DFQATT, CDR2 SNEGSKA (reference sequence). V was clipped by 3 bases and J by 7 bases, with 25 bases between them. The CDR3 covers 17 residues. CDR3 DNA sequence: TGCAGTGCTAGGGTTCGGGTTCTAGGGAGTCCCCGACAGCCCCAGCATTTT. As protein: CSARVRVLGSPRQPQHF.

The rearrangement uses TRBV20-1 and TRBJ1-2, with 10 positions matching TRBD1. The V segment lost 6 bases and the J segment 3 bases; nucleotides outside the gene matches: 13. CDR1 DFQATT and CDR2 SNEGSKA come from the germline V gene (reference sequence). This CDR3 spans 16 amino acids. CDR3 sequence (DNA): TGCAGTGCCAACGCCCAAGCCGGGACAGGGGACTATGGCTACACCTTC. Translation gives CSANAQAGTGDYGYTF.

This sequence joins TRBV7-6 and TRBJ1-3; D remains ambiguous. This CDR3 region has 18 residues. With 0 bases removed from V and 2 bases from J, the gap between germline ends came to 17 bases. The germline CDR1 and CDR2 sequences are SGHVS and FNYEAQ. The CDR3 loop is CASSLAGIKGDPGNTIYF. CDR3 bases: TGTGCCAGCAGCTTAGCGGGCATAAAGGGAGATCCTGGAAACACCATATATTTT.

V gene TRBV7-6 combines with J gene TRBJ1-4; D ambiguous. The CDR3 spans 15 residues. CDR1 and CDR2 (germline): SGHVS, FNYEAQ. Trimming cost V 4 bases and J 0 bases, with 9 bases left between them. This chain's CDR3 is CASSSNSATNEKLFF. As DNA, the CDR3 is TGTGCCAGCAGCTCCAACAGCGCAACTAATGAAAAACTGTTTTTT.

The J gene is TRBJ1-1, the V gene TRBV20-1; D might be TRBD1 (5 bases). Trimming stripped 1 base from V and 4 bases from J, with 13 bases between. The CDR3 consists of 14 residues. CDR1 is DFQATT and CDR2 is SNEGSKA in the germline V gene (reference sequence). CDR3 coding DNA: TGCAGTGCTAGAGTCACGGGGGTAGGCACTGAAGCTTTCTTT. This gives the protein CSARVTGVGTEAFF.

This clonotype has just one count. The chain links TRBV20-1 to TRBJ1-2; TRBD1 agrees at 8 bases. CDR1 and CDR2 (germline): DFQATT, SNEGSKA (reference sequence). The length of the CDR3 is 14 residues. J was trimmed by 5 bases and V by 2 bases; bases with no gene match: 7. In nucleotides, the CDR3 is TGCAGTGCTAGACAGGGGGCGCCGCCTTATGGCTACACCTTC. Its protein is CSARQGAPPYGYTF.

The rearrangement uses TRBV6-2 or TRBV6-3 and TRBJ1-2; D is uncertain. This CDR3 is 17 amino acids long. V was cut by 0 bases and J by 8 bases, with 22 bases left in between. Germline values: CDR1 MNHEY, CDR2 SVGEGT. CDR3 coding DNA: TGTGCCAGCAGTTACTCTTGGGCGTCAGACCCCCGTGGCGGCTACACCTTC. This gives the protein CASSYSWASDPRGGYTF.

V is TRBV5-4 and J is TRBJ2-5; the match to TRBD2 covers 7 bases. This CDR3 region has 15 residues. Unmatched junction bases numbered 4, after V lost 2 bases and J lost 0 bases. Germline V gives CDR1 SGHNT, CDR2 YYREEE (reference sequence). The CDR3 here is CASSFGGRNQETQYF. DNA for the CDR3: TGTGCCAGCAGCTTCGGGGGGAGAAACCAAGAGACCCAGTACTTC. Looking up the rest from reference TRBV5-4 and TRBJ2-5 gives the full variable domain: ETGVTQSPTHLIKTRGQQVTLRCSSQSGHNTVSWYQQALGQGPQFIFQYYREEENGRGNFPPRFSGLQFPNYSSELNVNALELDDSALYLCASSFGGRNQETQYFGPGTRLLVL.

This clonotype was observed a handful of times. This chain links TRBV6-1 with TRBJ1-5; tentative D call: TRBD1 (5 bases). This CDR3 is 15 amino acids long. Germline V gene data show CDR1 as MNHNS and CDR2 as SASEGT. The V end lost 7 bases, the J end lost 1 base, and 14 bases lay between the germline ends. For the CDR3, the DNA is TGTGCCAGCATCAGGGAGCGGCTCAGCAATCAGCCCCAGCATTTT. This encodes CASIRERLSNQPQHF.

The rearrangement uses TRBV14 and TRBJ1-1, with 8 bases identical to TRBD1. The V and J ends lost 2 bases and 4 bases, in that order; junction bases with no gene match: 3. The CDR3 spans 14 residues. CDR1 is SGHDN and CDR2 is FVKESK in the germline V gene. The CDR3 DNA reads TGTGCCAGCAGCCAAAACAGGGGGGGCACTGAAGCTTTCTTT. It encodes CASSQNRGGTEAFF. The whole variable domain, filled in from reference TRBV14 and TRBJ1-1, reads EAGVTQFPSHSVIEKGQTVTLRCDPISGHDNLYWYRRVMGKEIKFLLHFVKESKQDESGMPNNRFLAERTGGTYSTLKVQPAELEDSGVYFCASSQNRGGTEAFFGQGTRLTVV.

This chain links TRBV12-3 or TRBV12-4 with TRBJ1-1, with 7 bases identical to TRBD1. Trimming took 5 bases from V and 4 from J; bases not matched to a gene: 7. This CDR3 has 14 residues. The CDR3 region is CASSTYRGPTEAFF. The CDR3 DNA is TGTGCCAGCAGTACGTACAGGGGACCCACTGAAGCTTTCTTT.

The J gene is TRBJ2-5, the V gene TRBV7-6, with D perhaps being TRBD1 or TRBD2 (7 bases each). This CDR3 comprises 14 residues. CDR1 and CDR2 (germline): SGHVS, FNYEAQ. V dropped 5 bases and J dropped 5 bases, with 15 bases sitting between them. The CDR3 is CASSPGGGRETQYF. The CDR3 coding sequence is TGTGCCAGCAGCCCAGGGGGGGGGCGGGAGACCCAGTACTTC.

The rearrangement uses TRBV2 and TRBJ1-6; D gene ambiguous. The CDR3 extends over 14 amino acids. Trimming removed 4 bases at V and 5 bases at J, with 9 bases between. From germline, CDR1 is SNHLY and CDR2 FYNNEI. CDR3 in DNA: TGTGCCAGCAGTGTATGGGGAAATAATTCACCCCTCCACTTT. Its protein is CASSVWGNNSPLHF. Variable domain in full (rest from reference TRBV2 and TRBJ1-6): EPEVTQTPSHQVTQMGQEVILRCVPISNHLYFYWYRQILGQKVEFLVSFYNNEISEKSEIFDDQFSVERPDGSNFTLKIRSTKLEDSAMYFCASSVWGNNSPLHFGNGTRLTVT.

The chain uses TRBV6-4 and TRBJ2-3, with 7 bases that match TRBD2. After removal of 0 bases from V and 9 bases from J, the junction contained 3 bases not matched to a gene. The CDR3 loop spans 13 amino acids. Germline loops: CDR1 MRHNA, CDR2 SNTAGT. In DNA, the CDR3 is TGTGCCAGCAGTGACTCGCGAGCGGGGACGCAGTATTTT. This translates into CASSDSRAGTQYF.

With regard to this clonotype: This may be a read error: a much more frequent sequence differs by one nucleotide. The gene calls are TRBV20-1 and TRBJ1-5; TRBD1 agrees at 7 bases. The CDR3 has 15 residues. Germline CDR1 reads DFQATT; CDR2 reads SNEGSKA (reference sequence). The V gene end was trimmed by 7 bases and the J gene end by 3 bases; junction bases not matched to a gene: 12. The CDR3 loop is CSVRAGGAYNQPQHF. In DNA form, the CDR3 reads TGCAGTGTCCGGGCAGGGGGGGCCTACAATCAGCCCCAGCATTTT.

V usage is TRBV6-4 and J usage is TRBJ1-6, with D possibly TRBD1 on 5 matching bases. Trimming took 0 bases from V and 3 from J, leaving 9 bases between them. The CDR3 spans 16 residues. Germline assignment: CDR1 MRHNA and CDR2 SNTAGT. This CDR3 reads CASSDSTAIYNSPLHF. In nucleotides, the CDR3 is TGTGCCAGCAGTGACTCGACAGCGATCTATAATTCACCCCTCCACTTT.